This entry describes one T cell receptor (beta chain). V gave up 1 base and J gave up 1 base, with 8 bases separating them. Germline assignment: CDR1 LGHDT and CDR2 YNNKEL (reference sequence). This CDR3 has 14 residues. The sample is drawn from a study of patients and donors after allogeneic stem cell transplantation. TCRdb recomputed calls from the RT-PCR reads with MiXCR, one row per CDR3 protein. Here the sample spans about 410,000 distinct CDR3 sequences, 16% being singletons. This sequence joins TRBV3-1 and TRBJ2-7; D remains ambiguous. The receptor comes from a human donor who was either an allogeneic HSCT recipient or a stem cell or donor lymphocyte infusion donor (not recorded which). It is not recorded whose cells these are; they may come from a transplant donor. Source material: blood, either unsorted or a sorted T cell fraction (not recorded which). CDR3 DNA: TGTGCCAGCAGCCAAGTTAGCCCGTCCTACGAGCAGTACTTC. Translating it yields CASSQVSPSYEQYF.